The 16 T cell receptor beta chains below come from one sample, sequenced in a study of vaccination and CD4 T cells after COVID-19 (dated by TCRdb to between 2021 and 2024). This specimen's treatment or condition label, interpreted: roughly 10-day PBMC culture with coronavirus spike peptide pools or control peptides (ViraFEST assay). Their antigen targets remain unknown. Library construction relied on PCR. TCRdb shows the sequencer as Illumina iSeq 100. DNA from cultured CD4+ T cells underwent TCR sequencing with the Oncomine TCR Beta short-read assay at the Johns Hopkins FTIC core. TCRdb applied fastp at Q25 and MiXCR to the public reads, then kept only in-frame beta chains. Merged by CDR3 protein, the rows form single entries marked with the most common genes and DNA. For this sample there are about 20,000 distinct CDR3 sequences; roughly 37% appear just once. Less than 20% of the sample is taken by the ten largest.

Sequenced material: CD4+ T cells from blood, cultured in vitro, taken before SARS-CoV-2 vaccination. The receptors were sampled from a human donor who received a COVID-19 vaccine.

In DNA form, the CDR3 reads TGTGCCACCAGTGACTCCTTAATCAGGCATCCCTACAATGAGCAGTTCTTC. Its protein product is CATSDSLIRHPYNEQFF. This sequence joins TRBV24-1 and TRBJ2-1, with D unresolved. Germline values: CDR1 KGHDR, CDR2 SFDVKD. The germline V and J ends were trimmed by 4 bases and 2 bases, with 17 bases remaining between them. The CDR3 extends over 17 amino acids.

The CDR3 loop reads CSSYRGGRGEQYF. CDR3 nucleotide sequence: TGCAGTTCATACAGAGGGGGCAGGGGGGAGCAGTACTTC. The gene calls are TRBV20-1 and TRBJ2-7; TRBD1 agrees at 7 bases. This CDR3 is built from 13 residues. In germline, CDR1 is DFQATT, CDR2 SNEGSKA (reference sequence). J gave up 7 bases and V 8 bases, and 14 bases lay outside the gene matches.

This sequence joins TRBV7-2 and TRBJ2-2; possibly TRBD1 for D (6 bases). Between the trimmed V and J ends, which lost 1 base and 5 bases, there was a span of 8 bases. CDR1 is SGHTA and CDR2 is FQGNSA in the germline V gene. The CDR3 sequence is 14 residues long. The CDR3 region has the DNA TGTGCCAGCAGCTTAGGCAGGGGTACCGGGGAGCTGTTTTTT. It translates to CASSLGRGTGELFF.

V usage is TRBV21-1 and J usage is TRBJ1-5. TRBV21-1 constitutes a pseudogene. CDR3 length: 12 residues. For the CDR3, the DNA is TGTGCCAGCCGAGCTCCCAATCAGCCCCAGCATTTT. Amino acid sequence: CASRAPNQPQHF.

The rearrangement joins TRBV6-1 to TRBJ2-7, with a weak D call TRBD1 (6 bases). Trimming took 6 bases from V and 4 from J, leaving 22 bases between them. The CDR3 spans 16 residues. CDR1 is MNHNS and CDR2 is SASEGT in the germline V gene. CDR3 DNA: TGTGCCAGCAGCAAATTAGGACTCTTCCAGGGGTACGAGCAGTACTTC. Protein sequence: CASSKLGLFQGYEQYF.

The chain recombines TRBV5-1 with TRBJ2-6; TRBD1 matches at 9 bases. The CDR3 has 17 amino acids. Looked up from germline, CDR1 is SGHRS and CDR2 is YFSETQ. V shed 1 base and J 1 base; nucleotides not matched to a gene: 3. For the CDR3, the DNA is TGCGCCAGCAGCTTGTACAGGGGGCGATCTGGGGCCAACGTCCTGACTTTC. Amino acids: CASSLYRGRSGANVLTF.

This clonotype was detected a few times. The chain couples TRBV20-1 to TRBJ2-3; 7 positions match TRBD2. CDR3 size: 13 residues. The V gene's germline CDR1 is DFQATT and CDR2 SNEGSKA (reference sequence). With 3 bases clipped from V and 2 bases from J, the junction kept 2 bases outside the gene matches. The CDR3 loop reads CSASGGTTDTQYF. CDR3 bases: TGCAGTGCTAGCGGGGGGACCACAGATACGCAGTATTTT.

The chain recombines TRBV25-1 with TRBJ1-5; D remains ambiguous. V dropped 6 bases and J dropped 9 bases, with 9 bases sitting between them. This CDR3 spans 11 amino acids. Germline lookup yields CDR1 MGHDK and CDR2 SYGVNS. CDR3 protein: CASRGFGPQHF. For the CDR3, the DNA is TGTGCCAGCAGGGGATTCGGGCCCCAGCATTTT.

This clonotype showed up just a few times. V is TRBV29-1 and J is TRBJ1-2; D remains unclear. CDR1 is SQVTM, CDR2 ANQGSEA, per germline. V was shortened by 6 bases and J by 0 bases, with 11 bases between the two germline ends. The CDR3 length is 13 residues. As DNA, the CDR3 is TGCAGCGTAGGGCTGGGTGCTAACTATGGCTACACCTTC. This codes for CSVGLGANYGYTF. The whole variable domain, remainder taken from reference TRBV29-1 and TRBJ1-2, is SAVISQKPSRDICQRGTSLTIQCQVDSQVTMMFWYRQQPGQSLTLIATANQGSEATYESGFVIDKFPISRPNLTFSTLTVSNMSPEDSSIYLCSVGLGANYGYTFGSGTRLTVV.

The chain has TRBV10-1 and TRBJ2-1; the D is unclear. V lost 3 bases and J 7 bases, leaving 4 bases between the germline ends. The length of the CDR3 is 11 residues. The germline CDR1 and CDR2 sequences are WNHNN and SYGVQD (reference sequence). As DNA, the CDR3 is TGCGCCAGCAGTGACAGTAATGAGCAGTTCTTC. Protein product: CASSDSNEQFF.

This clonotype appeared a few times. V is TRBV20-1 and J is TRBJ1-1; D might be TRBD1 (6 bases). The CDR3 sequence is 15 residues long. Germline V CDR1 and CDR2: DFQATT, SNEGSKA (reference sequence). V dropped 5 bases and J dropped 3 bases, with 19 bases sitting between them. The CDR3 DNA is TGCAGTGCTTCCCCAGGGGCAGGGCGGGACACTGAAGCTTTCTTT. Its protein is CSASPGAGRDTEAFF.

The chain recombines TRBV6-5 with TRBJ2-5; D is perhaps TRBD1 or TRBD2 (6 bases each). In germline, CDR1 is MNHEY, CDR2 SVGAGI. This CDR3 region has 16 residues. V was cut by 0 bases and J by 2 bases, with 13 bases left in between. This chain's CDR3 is CASSYSSRGTQETQYF. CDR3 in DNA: TGTGCCAGCAGTTACTCGAGTCGGGGGACACAAGAGACCCAGTACTTC.

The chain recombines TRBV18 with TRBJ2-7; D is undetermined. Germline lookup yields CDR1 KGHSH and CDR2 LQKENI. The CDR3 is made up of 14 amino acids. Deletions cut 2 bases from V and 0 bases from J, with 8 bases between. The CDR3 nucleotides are TGTGCCAGCTCACCAGATCTGGGCTCCTACGAGCAGTACTTC. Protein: CASSPDLGSYEQYF.

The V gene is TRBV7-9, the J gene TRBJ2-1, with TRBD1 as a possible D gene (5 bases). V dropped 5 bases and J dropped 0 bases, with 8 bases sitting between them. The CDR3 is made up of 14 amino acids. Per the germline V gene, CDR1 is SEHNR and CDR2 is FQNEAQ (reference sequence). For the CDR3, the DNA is TGTGCCAGCAGCACAGGAAGCTCCTACAATGAGCAGTTCTTC. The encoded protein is CASSTGSSYNEQFF.

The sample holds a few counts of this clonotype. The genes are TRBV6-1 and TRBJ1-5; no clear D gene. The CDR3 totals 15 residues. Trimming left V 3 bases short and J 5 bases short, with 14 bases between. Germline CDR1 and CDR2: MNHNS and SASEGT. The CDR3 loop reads CASSEEYGHDQPQHF. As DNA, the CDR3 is TGTGCCAGCAGTGAGGAGTACGGTCATGATCAGCCCCAGCATTTT.

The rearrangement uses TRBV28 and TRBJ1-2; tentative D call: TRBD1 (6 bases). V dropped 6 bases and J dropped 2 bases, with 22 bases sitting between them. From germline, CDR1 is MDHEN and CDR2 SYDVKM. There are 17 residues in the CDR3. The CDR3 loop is CASSHLVVGGKNYGYTF. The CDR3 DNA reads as TGTGCCAGCAGCCATCTCGTTGTAGGGGGTAAAAACTATGGCTACACCTTC.